This T cell receptor (beta chain) was obtained from a study of cytomegalovirus exposure and HLA in healthy donors. As concerns this clone: Antigen unknown.

Germline V gives CDR1 SQVTM, CDR2 ANQGSEA. The CDR3 extends over 15 amino acids. Unmatched junction bases numbered 10, after V lost 5 bases and J lost 3 bases. PCR was performed using 60 Vbeta and 13 Jbeta primers. The assay was immunoSEQ multiplex PCR, and TCRdb's table has in-frame clones only and misses some. Among tens of thousands of clones listed, 75% to 85% were seen once. Findings and caveats of the study: Several of the most significant clusters appeared, in a later analysis, to be linked to common viral pathogens. There was a cluster of highly shared sequence variants that was likely a sequencing artifact. Most CMV-associated TCR beta chains appeared HLA-restricted in a later analysis. A reported reduction in N-insertions relative to the roughly 710-donor mean was seen in an Asian-associated ancestry cluster in a later analysis.

Sequenced input: PBMCs. This receptor was obtained from a man in his fifties or sixties in good health and CMV-seropositive. This rearrangement joins TRBV29-1 to TRBJ2-3, with 8 positions matching TRBD2. CDR3 region: CSVSGSLLGTDTQYF. CDR3 DNA: TGCAGCGTTAGCGGGAGCCTCCTGGGGACAGATACGCAGTATTTT.